A single sample is the source of the 15 T cell receptor beta chains below, sequenced in a study of OX40 agonist ivuxolimab in advanced cancers. Assay: immunoSEQ multiplex PCR; the TCRdb copy retains only in-frame clones and omits some. Of around 80,000 clones listed, approximately 89% are singletons. The starting material was CD4+ or CD8+ T cells sorted from blood, obtained in a trial of the OX40 agonist ivuxolimab. Every receptor here comes from an adult with an advanced solid tumor such as melanoma, head and neck, liver or kidney cancer.

The V and J genes are TRBV5-4 and TRBJ2-7, with 9 bases that match TRBD1. The CDR3 sequence is 16 residues long. Germline V CDR1 and CDR2: SGHNT, YYREEE (reference sequence). The J segment lost 2 bases and the V segment lost 0 bases, leaving 6 bases of the junction unmatched. For the CDR3, the DNA is TGTGCCAGCAGCTTGGGACAGGGGGGTGGCACCTACGAGCAGTACTTC. Translation gives CASSLGQGGGTYEQYF.

The J gene is TRBJ1-3, the V gene TRBV4-1; 7 bases fit TRBD1. V trimming: 3 bases; J trimming: 0 bases; junction bases outside the gene matches: 8. Germline V gene data show CDR1 as MGHRA and CDR2 as YSYEKL. CDR3 size: 17 residues. The CDR3 DNA reads TGCGCCAGCAGCCAGGGAGACAGGGCGCACTCTGGAAACACCATATATTTT. Its translation: CASSQGDRAHSGNTIYF.

The chain is built from TRBV6-1 and TRBJ1-2; TRBD1 agrees at 9 bases. V lost 8 bases and J lost 1; bases outside the gene matches: 8. The germline V gene encodes CDR1 MNHNS and CDR2 SASEGT. CDR3 length: 15 amino acids. The CDR3 DNA sequence: TGTGCCAGCGGAAACAGGGGGCTTATTAACTATGGCTACACCTTC. Translation gives CASGNRGLINYGYTF.

This chain connects TRBV6-1 to TRBJ1-1; TRBD1 agrees at 8 bases. Germline assignment: CDR1 MNHNS and CDR2 SASEGT. Losses at the gene ends were 7 bases for V and 11 bases for J; bases not matched to a gene: 12. The CDR3 runs 13 residues. CDR3 nucleotide sequence: TGTGCCAGCAAACCCACGGGACAGGTGTCTGCTTTCTTT. It specifies CASKPTGQVSAFF.

The gene calls are TRBV5-6 and TRBJ2-5; D uncertain. Germline V lookup: CDR1 SGHDT, CDR2 YYEEEE. V was cut by 5 bases and J by 0 bases, with 11 bases left in between. This CDR3 has 14 amino acids. CDR3 sequence: CASSSTDHQETQYF. The CDR3 DNA reads as TGTGCCAGCAGTTCGACGGACCACCAAGAGACCCAGTACTTC.

This clone showed up just once. The chain is built from TRBV19 and TRBJ1-5, with D tentatively TRBD1 (6 bases). V lost 5 bases and J lost 3, with 14 bases in between. CDR1 and CDR2 (germline): LNHDA, SQIVND (reference sequence). CDR3 length: 15 residues. In nucleotides, the CDR3 is TGTGCCAGTAGTCCCGGGGGCAGATCCAATCAGCCCCAGCATTTT. Its translation: CASSPGGRSNQPQHF.

The chain recombines TRBV15 with TRBJ1-2; 9 bases are a match to TRBD1. The CDR3 loop spans 18 amino acids. V shed 4 bases and J 1 base; nucleotides not matched to a gene: 13. Germline V gene data show CDR1 as LNHNV and CDR2 as YYDKDF (reference sequence). CDR3 amino acids: CATSIARTGVSLNYGYTF. The DNA for the CDR3 is TGTGCCACCAGCATCGCCAGGACAGGGGTTTCTCTTAACTATGGCTACACCTTC. Supplemented by reference TRBV15 and TRBJ1-2, the full variable domain reads DAMVIQNPRYQVTQFGKPVTLSCSQTLNHNVMYWYQQKSSQAPKLLFHYYDKDFNNEADTPDNFQSRRPNTSFCFLDIRSPGLGDTAMYLCATSIARTGVSLNYGYTFGSGTRLTVV.

This chain connects TRBV27 to TRBJ1-2; D is undetermined. Germline V gene sequence: CDR1 MNHEY, CDR2 SMNVEV (reference sequence). The V end was cut by 8 bases, the J end by 0 bases, with 16 bases between. The CDR3 sequence is 15 residues long. The CDR3 nucleotides read TGTGCCAGCGGTCCTGTAGGTCAGGCTAACTATGGCTACACCTTC. Translation gives CASGPVGQANYGYTF.

The chain combines TRBV2 with TRBJ2-7; 9 bases are shared with TRBD1. Germline V gives CDR1 SNHLY, CDR2 FYNNEI. This CDR3 comprises 12 residues. V gave up 6 bases and J gave up 6 bases; unmatched junction bases: 3. CDR3 residues: CASRWTGVEQYF. CDR3 nucleotides: TGTGCCAGCAGATGGACAGGGGTCGAGCAGTACTTC.

The rearrangement joins TRBV15 to TRBJ2-3, with D uncertain. Trimming left V 5 bases short and J 2 bases short, with 11 bases between. CDR1 is LNHNV, CDR2 YYDKDF, per germline (reference sequence). The CDR3 consists of 14 residues. The CDR3 is CATSPTWSTDTQYF. CDR3 nucleotide sequence: TGTGCCACCAGCCCTACATGGTCCACAGATACGCAGTATTTT.

For this clone: The CDR3 does not end in the conserved phenylalanine or tryptophan, so this is likely a read error. This chain links TRBV7-9 with TRBJ2-7, with D perhaps TRBD1 (6 bases). Per the germline V gene, CDR1 is SEHNR and CDR2 is FQNEAQ (reference sequence). V was clipped by 2 bases and J by 7 bases, with 15 bases between them. The CDR3 extends over 14 amino acids. The DNA for the CDR3 is TGTGCCAGCAGCTTAAGAACAGGGTACGAGGAGCAGTACCTC. It codes for CASSLRTGYEEQYL.

The chain uses TRBV7-6 and TRBJ1-5; tentatively, D is TRBD1 (5 bases). CDR1 and CDR2 (germline): SGHVS, FNYEAQ. The germline V and J ends were trimmed by 3 bases and 2 bases, with 14 bases remaining between them. This CDR3 is 16 amino acids long. CDR3 nucleotides: TGTGCCAGCAGCTTGAGTCCCAGGGAAGGCAATCAGCCCCAGCATTTT. This encodes CASSLSPREGNQPQHF.

The rearrangement links TRBV5-6 to TRBJ2-3, with D unresolved. Germline V lookup: CDR1 SGHDT, CDR2 YYEEEE. CDR3 length: 16 residues. V lost 0 bases to trimming and J lost 2 bases, with 13 bases between them. CDR3 sequence (DNA): TGTGCCAGCAGCTTGGTAGACATCCGTCCCACAGATACGCAGTATTTT. Translated: CASSLVDIRPTDTQYF.

This chain joins TRBV28 and TRBJ1-1; D ambiguous. Trimming stripped 3 bases from V and 0 bases from J, with 8 bases between. Germline V gene sequence: CDR1 MDHEN, CDR2 SYDVKM. CDR3 length: 14 amino acids. CDR3 loop: CASSFSGMNTEAFF. CDR3 sequence (DNA): TGTGCCAGCAGTTTTTCCGGGATGAACACTGAAGCTTTCTTT.

The gene calls are TRBV20-1 and TRBJ1-1; no clear D gene. CDR3 length: 10 amino acids. Deletions cut 1 base from V and 8 bases from J, with 5 bases between. Germline V lookup: CDR1 DFQATT, CDR2 SNEGSKA (reference sequence). The CDR3 region has the DNA TGCAGTGCTAGAGGGCCAGAAGCTTTCTTT. This sequence encodes CSARGPEAFF.